The 6 T cell receptor beta chains below come from one sample, sequenced in a study of beta chain features in type 1 diabetes. These TCRs' antigens remain unknown. The isolated RNA, all of it, was reverse transcribed, so expressed TCRB transcripts were what got sequenced. Sequencing was performed with immunoSEQ multiplex PCR; in TCRdb, only in-frame clones are kept and a portion is missing. Of under 850,000 clones detected, around 15% appear once; the ten largest clones hold 0.02% to 0.025%. Study-level findings and limits: A moderate, significant TCRB CDR3 shortening appeared in type 1 diabetes across four CD4+ subsets.

The source material was naive CD4+ T cells from blood. The origin of the receptors is a man between 18 and 29 years old with type 1 diabetes.

This clone was detected only a few times. This chain uses TRBV7-2 with TRBJ1-1; possible D gene TRBD1, 5 bases. This CDR3 comprises 18 residues. V shed 1 base and J shed 0 bases, with 18 bases lying between them. Germline V gene lookup returns CDR1 SGHTA and CDR2 FQGNSA. In DNA form, the CDR3 reads TGTGCCAGCAGCTTAGTAGTGCAGGGCGGGAGCATGAACACTGAAGCTTTCTTT. Translating it yields CASSLVVQGGSMNTEAFF.

This rearrangement joins TRBV30 to TRBJ2-3; TRBD1 matches 7 bases. Germline CDR1 and CDR2: GTSNPN and SVGIG (reference sequence). Trimming at V came to 5 bases and at J to 0 bases, leaving 5 bases not matched to a gene. The CDR3 extends over 14 amino acids. CDR3 region: CAWLPGQSTDTQYF. Here the CDR3 DNA reads TGTGCCTGGCTCCCGGGACAGAGCACAGATACGCAGTATTTT.

The rearrangement links TRBV14 to TRBJ1-1; D remains unclear. Germline V CDR1 and CDR2: SGHDN, FVKESK. The germline V and J ends were trimmed by 0 bases and 6 bases, with 8 bases remaining between them. This CDR3 is 13 amino acids long. This chain's CDR3 is CASSQEWQAEAFF. DNA of the CDR3: TGTGCCAGCAGCCAAGAATGGCAGGCTGAAGCTTTCTTT.

This clone was picked up a small number of times. The chain carries TRBV29-1 and TRBJ2-5; 7 bases align to TRBD2. The junction had 13 bases not matched to a gene; V was cut back by 7 bases and J by 5 bases. The CDR3 totals 14 residues. CDR1 and CDR2 from the germline V gene are SQVTM and ANQGSEA. This chain's CDR3 is CSALRDYVRETQYF. CDR3 DNA: TGCAGCGCGTTACGGGACTACGTACGGGAGACCCAGTACTTC.

This rearrangement joins TRBV30 to TRBJ1-4, with D perhaps matching TRBD1 (5 bases). CDR1 GTSNPN and CDR2 SVGIG come from the germline V gene (reference sequence). V gave up 4 bases and J gave up 8 bases, with 14 bases separating them. The CDR3 is 13 amino acids. Written as DNA, the CDR3 is TGTGCCTGGAAATGGGACCCAGACGAAAAACTGTTTTTT. Translated, it gives CAWKWDPDEKLFF.

This clone was seen only a few times. V gene TRBV5-4 combines with J gene TRBJ2-7; unclear D gene. V shed 4 bases and J shed 3 bases, with 14 bases lying between them. The CDR3 has 14 residues. CDR1 is SGHNT and CDR2 is YYREEE in the germline V gene (reference sequence). CDR3 DNA sequence: TGTGCCAGCAGCGTTGGGGTAGGCGACTACGAGCAGTACTTC. Amino acids: CASSVGVGDYEQYF.